The source of this T cell receptor beta chain is a study of T-cell reconstitution after alpha-beta-depleted transplantation in children. This sample's TCRbeta library carried unique molecular identifier barcodes. TCRdb processed the PCR reads anew with MiXCR; each CDR3 protein has one entry. The sample records 350,000 to 500,000 distinct CDR3 sequences, roughly 44% being singletons. The germline V and J ends were trimmed by 3 bases and 4 bases, with 18 bases remaining between them. The CDR3 is 16 amino acids. The germline CDR1 and CDR2 sequences are SGHRS and YFSETQ. Note on this clonotype: Its antigen is not known.

Whole-study findings and limits: T cells produced anew were the main source of T-cell counts and diversity one year after transplant. Expanded graft clones, several hundred of them, were reportedly the source of alpha-beta T cells about two months after transplant. Some patients' high day-60 TCRbeta diversity was attributed to recipient cells surviving conditioning.

Sequencing was performed on PBMCs, taken before TCRalphabeta/CD19-depleted stem cell transplant. This sequence originates from a girl under 10 years old with aplastic anemia, due to receive a stem cell transplant. The chain recombines TRBV5-1 with TRBJ2-3; D remains ambiguous. CDR3 in DNA: TGCGCCAGCAGCTCGGACCTGTGGGATATCTCAGATACGCAGTATTTT. It encodes CASSSDLWDISDTQYF.